One and the same sample provided the 2 T cell receptor beta chains below, sequenced in a study of radiotherapy plus CTLA-4 blockade in lung cancer. Clones were sequenced by immunoSEQ multiplex PCR, and TCRdb holds only the in-frame ones, with some missing. This repertoire shows about 110,000 clones, more than 70% found once; its top ten account for 2% to 3%. Specimen: peripheral blood, collected from a patient treated with radiotherapy plus ipilimumab. Receptor source: a human donor with non-small cell lung cancer that progressed on radiotherapy plus ipilimumab. Some clones in this sample may be carry-over from other donors' samples.

This chain joins TRBV19 and TRBJ2-5; 9 positions agree with TRBD2. The CDR3 consists of 17 residues. J lost 5 bases, V lost 2 bases, and 12 bases had no gene match. Looked up from germline, CDR1 is LNHDA and CDR2 is SQIVND (reference sequence). CDR3 nucleotide sequence: TGTGCCAGTAGTATAAAGGAGGGCGGGGGGGCCCATGAGACCCAGTACTTC. This sequence encodes CASSIKEGGGAHETQYF.

J is TRBJ1-2 and V is TRBV5-4; possible D gene TRBD1, 5 bases. The ends were cut back, 0 bases at V and 0 bases at J, with 9 bases in the middle. Germline V gene data show CDR1 as SGHNT and CDR2 as YYREEE (reference sequence). CDR3 length: 15 residues. CDR3: CASSLGGVSNYGYTF. The CDR3 DNA is TGTGCCAGCAGCTTGGGGGGGGTCTCTAACTATGGCTACACCTTC.